These 13 T cell receptor beta chains share one sample of origin, sequenced in a study of OX40 agonist ivuxolimab in advanced cancers. Using immunoSEQ multiplex PCR, the repertoire was profiled, and TCRdb retains in-frame clones only, with some absent. This table has 65,000 to 85,000 clones, around four fifths appearing once. Material: CD4+ or CD8+ T cells sorted from blood, obtained in a trial of the OX40 agonist ivuxolimab. These TCRs come from an adult with an advanced solid tumor such as melanoma, head and neck, liver or kidney cancer.

The genes are TRBV7-2 and TRBJ2-5; D gene unclear. The V and J ends lost 1 base and 1 base respectively, with 4 bases between them. CDR1 SGHTA and CDR2 FQGNSA come from the germline V gene. CDR3 length: 13 amino acids. CDR3: CASSLGPQETQYF. In nucleotides, the CDR3 is TGTGCCAGCAGCTTAGGGCCCCAAGAGACCCAGTACTTC.

The chain joins TRBV27 to TRBJ1-5, with D possibly matching TRBD1 (6 bases). Trimming removed 2 bases from V and 6 bases from J, with 8 bases in between. This CDR3 has 13 amino acids. In germline, CDR1 is MNHEY, CDR2 SMNVEV (reference sequence). As DNA, the CDR3 is TGTGCCAGCAGTTTAGGGGGGCGTCAGCCCCAGCATTTT. Its translation is CASSLGGRQPQHF.

The genes are TRBV11-3 and TRBJ2-2; D not certain. Germline CDR1 SGHNT, CDR2 YENEEA. V lost 5 bases and J 6 bases, leaving 16 bases between the germline ends. The CDR3 is 15 amino acids. The CDR3 sequence is CASSPLTFLAGELFF. The CDR3 DNA is TGTGCCAGCAGCCCACTCACCTTTTTGGCCGGGGAGCTGTTTTTT.

V and J are TRBV11-2 and TRBJ2-2; no clear D. The ends were cut back, 2 bases at V and 5 bases at J, with 9 bases in the middle. CDR1 and CDR2 (germline): SGHAT, FQNNGV. The CDR3 runs to 14 residues. In DNA form, the CDR3 reads TGTGCCAGCAGCTTACGGCCGCAAACCGGGGAGCTGTTTTTT. It codes for CASSLRPQTGELFF.

This chain connects TRBV7-2 to TRBJ2-1; 11 bases are shared with TRBD2. CDR1 SGHTA and CDR2 FQGNSA come from the germline V gene. V shed 5 bases and J 8 bases; nucleotides not matched to a gene: 14. CDR3 length: 17 residues. CDR3 nucleotides: TGTGCCAGCAGCCCTCGACTAGCGGGAAGGCCTACGGATGAGCAGTTCTTC. It is translated as CASSPRLAGRPTDEQFF.

The V gene is TRBV4-1, the J gene TRBJ1-1, with D unresolved. The V end was cut by 0 bases, the J end by 9 bases, with 17 bases between. The CDR3 covers 15 residues. Germline loops: CDR1 MGHRA, CDR2 YSYEKL. The CDR3 region is CASSQDPPSGSQAFF. CDR3 nucleotide sequence: TGCGCCAGCAGCCAAGATCCTCCTTCGGGGTCACAAGCTTTCTTT.

In DNA form, the CDR3 reads TGTGCCAGCAGCTTAATTCGGGTATCAGGGGCCAACGTCCTGACTTTC. Its translation is CASSLIRVSGANVLTF. This rearrangement joins TRBV11-3 to TRBJ2-6; D gene uncertain. The germline V gene encodes CDR1 SGHNT and CDR2 YENEEA. The CDR3 loop spans 16 amino acids. V shed 2 bases and J shed 4 bases, with 12 bases lying between them.

This chain joins TRBV5-4 and TRBJ2-5, with TRBD2 identical over 10 bases. The CDR3 contains 16 residues. Germline CDR1 SGHNT, CDR2 YYREEE (reference sequence). The J segment lost 5 bases and the V segment lost 3 bases, leaving 10 bases of the junction unmatched. CDR3 DNA: TGTGCCAGCAGCTACGGAAGCGGGGGGGCCGGGGAGACCCAGTACTTC. This translates into CASSYGSGGAGETQYF.

This rearrangement joins TRBV25-1 to TRBJ2-5, with D uncertain. CDR1 is MGHDK, CDR2 SYGVNS, per germline. The CDR3 runs 11 residues. Trimming took off 3 bases at V and 9 bases at J, with 8 bases between the two ends. DNA of the CDR3: TGTGCCAGCAGTGAGTCTTGGGCCCAGTACTTC. Translated, it gives CASSESWAQYF.

This rearrangement joins TRBV19 to TRBJ1-5; TRBD1 matches at 8 bases. The CDR3 covers 16 residues. Trimming took 2 bases from V and 3 from J; bases not matched to a gene: 6. Germline V gives CDR1 LNHDA, CDR2 SQIVND (reference sequence). DNA for the CDR3: TGTGCCAGTAGTATAATCGGGACAGGACTCAATCAGCCCCAGCATTTT. Translation: CASSIIGTGLNQPQHF.

The chain couples TRBV10-2 to TRBJ1-2, with D unclear. Trimming stripped 6 bases from V and 0 bases from J, with 17 bases between. CDR1 WSHSY and CDR2 SAAADI come from the germline V gene. The length of the CDR3 is 16 residues. The CDR3 DNA reads as TGCGCCAGCAGAGGCTACATTAGTAGACCTAACTATGGCTACACCTTC. It specifies CASRGYISRPNYGYTF.

The rearrangement joins TRBV6-5 to TRBJ1-1; 8 positions match TRBD1. V shed 6 bases and J 1 base; nucleotides not matched to a gene: 4. Germline V lookup: CDR1 MNHEY, CDR2 SVGAGI. The CDR3 is 14 amino acids. Here the CDR3 reads CASRQGVWNTEAFF. The CDR3, as DNA: TGTGCCAGCAGACAGGGGGTATGGAACACTGAAGCTTTCTTT.

The chain couples TRBV27 to TRBJ2-3, with 11 bases matching TRBD2. The CDR3 is 16 residues long. Looked up from germline, CDR1 is MNHEY and CDR2 is SMNVEV (reference sequence). V shed 4 bases and J 4 bases; nucleotides not matched to a gene: 7. The CDR3 loop reads CASSSIAGGPSDTQYF. In nucleotides, the CDR3 is TGTGCCAGCAGTTCCATAGCGGGGGGGCCATCAGATACGCAGTATTTT.